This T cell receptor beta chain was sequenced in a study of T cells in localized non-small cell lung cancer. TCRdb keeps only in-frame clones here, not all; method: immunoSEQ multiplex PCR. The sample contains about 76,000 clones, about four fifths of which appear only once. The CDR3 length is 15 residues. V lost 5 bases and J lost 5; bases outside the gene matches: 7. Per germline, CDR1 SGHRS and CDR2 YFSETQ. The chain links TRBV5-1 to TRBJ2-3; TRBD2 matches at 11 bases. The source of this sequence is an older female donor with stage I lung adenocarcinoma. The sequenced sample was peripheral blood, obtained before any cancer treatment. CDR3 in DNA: TGCGCCAGCAGGCAACGACTAGCGGGGAAAGATACGCAGTATTTT. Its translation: CASRQRLAGKDTQYF.